The clone carrying this TCR beta chain has just a few counts. The sample belongs to a study of regulatory T cells in long-lasting Graves disease. The CDR3 contains 12 residues. Germline trimming cut 8 bases from V and 9 bases from J; bases unmatched to any gene: 5. Germline lookup yields CDR1 MNHEY and CDR2 SMNVEV (reference sequence). The time point denotes: persistent/refractory GD, antithyroid drugs over 5 years with positive TRAb. Preparation of the TCR library used RNA extracted from PBMCs. Combining iRepertoire HTBI primers with Arm-PCR of CDR3 regions, the authors built TCR beta libraries. MiXCR, run by TCRdb on the multiplex PCR reads, gives a single entry per CDR3 protein. The repertoire has roughly 300,000 distinct CDR3 sequences, roughly a fifth of them found once; the top ten carry about 61%.

The TCR was taken from a female donor with Graves disease. Sequences were derived from peripheral blood mononuclear cells (PBMCs), sampled when the disease was refractory, from a patient treated with antithyroid drugs. The genes are TRBV27 and TRBJ1-3; 9 nucleotides line up with TRBD1. The CDR3, as DNA: TGTGCCAGCCAGGGACAGGGAGGCACCATATATTTT. Its translation is CASQGQGGTIYF.